There are many counts of the clone carrying this T cell receptor (beta chain). Its antigen is unknown. RNA transcripts were the template for amplifying TCR beta CDR3 regions. The TCR CDR3 first-round RT-PCR relied on the HTBI primer set. MiXCR, applied by TCRdb to the multiplex PCR reads, yields one record per CDR3 protein. Here the sample spans roughly 570,000 distinct CDR3 sequences, around 42% being singletons. The record originates from a study of T cells in Graves' hyperthyroidism and ophthalmopathy. Findings of the study overall: In blood, most of the thyroid clonotypes expanded above 0.001 were also present.

Patients having uncontrolled infection, another autoimmune disease, pregnancy or lactation were not included. Orbital computed tomography and thyroid ultrasound, together with serum TRAb and thyroxine and clinical symptoms, were used for diagnoses. The germline V and J ends were trimmed by 3 bases and 2 bases, with 10 bases remaining between them. Germline CDR1 is MDHEN and CDR2 is SYDVKM. The CDR3 has 14 amino acids. This TCR was sampled from an adult woman with Graves' disease, either hyperthyroidism or ophthalmopathy (not recorded which). The rearrangement links TRBV28 to TRBJ2-5, with a tentative D call TRBD1 (5 bases). Sequencing was performed on peripheral blood or thyroid tissue (not recorded which). The CDR3 DNA sequence: TGTGCCAGCAGTTTCAACAGGCGGCAAGAGACCCAGTACTTC. It translates to CASSFNRRQETQYF.